This T cell receptor beta chain was found in a study of PD-1 blockade in classical Hodgkin lymphoma. This table comes from immunoSEQ multiplex PCR, and its TCRdb copy is limited to in-frame clones, with some not included. This table holds 20,000 to 25,000 clones, nearly 90% found once. Time point of the sample: newly diagnosed, previously untreated cHL patient sample. Magnetic depletion of unwanted cells isolated CD4+ T cells from thawed PBMCs. V shed 6 bases and J shed 2 bases, with 20 bases lying between them. The germline V gene has CDR1 MDHEN and CDR2 SYDVKM. This CDR3 has 17 residues. This TCR was recovered from a human donor with classical Hodgkin lymphoma. Sequenced input: CD4+ T cells from blood. The J gene is TRBJ1-5, the V gene TRBV28; maybe TRBD1 (5 bases). In nucleotides, the CDR3 is TGTGCCAGCAGACTCCTCTCCGGGGCCGCGGGCAATCAGCCCCAGCATTTT. This codes for CASRLLSGAAGNQPQHF.